This T cell receptor (beta chain) was obtained from a study of PD-1 blockade in classical Hodgkin lymphoma. The time point is: cycle 4 day 1 (C4D1), after five to seven weeks of nivolumab. Brentuximab vedotin exposure varied, and every patient relapsed after autologous stem cell transplantation. Only in-frame clones appear in the TCRdb table, and some are missing; sequencing was by immunoSEQ multiplex PCR. The sample records tens of thousands of clones, over 70% being singletons. Note on this clone: No antigen is known for it.

Whole-study findings and limits: There remain no defined causes for the repertoire differences, which possibly reflect disease activity or prior therapy.

The CDR3 loop spans 16 amino acids. Germline CDR1 is SEHNR and CDR2 is FQNEAQ (reference sequence). The germline V and J ends were trimmed by 3 bases and 6 bases, with 20 bases remaining between them. The chain is built from TRBV7-9 and TRBJ1-2; unclear D gene. The TCR sequence derives from a human donor with classical Hodgkin lymphoma. Sequences were derived from peripheral blood mononuclear cells (PBMCs), sampled before the fourth cycle of nivolumab. The DNA for the CDR3 is TGTGCCAGCAGCTTGGGTGAGAACTGGGAGGCCCATGGCTACACCTTC. Its translation: CASSLGENWEAHGYTF.